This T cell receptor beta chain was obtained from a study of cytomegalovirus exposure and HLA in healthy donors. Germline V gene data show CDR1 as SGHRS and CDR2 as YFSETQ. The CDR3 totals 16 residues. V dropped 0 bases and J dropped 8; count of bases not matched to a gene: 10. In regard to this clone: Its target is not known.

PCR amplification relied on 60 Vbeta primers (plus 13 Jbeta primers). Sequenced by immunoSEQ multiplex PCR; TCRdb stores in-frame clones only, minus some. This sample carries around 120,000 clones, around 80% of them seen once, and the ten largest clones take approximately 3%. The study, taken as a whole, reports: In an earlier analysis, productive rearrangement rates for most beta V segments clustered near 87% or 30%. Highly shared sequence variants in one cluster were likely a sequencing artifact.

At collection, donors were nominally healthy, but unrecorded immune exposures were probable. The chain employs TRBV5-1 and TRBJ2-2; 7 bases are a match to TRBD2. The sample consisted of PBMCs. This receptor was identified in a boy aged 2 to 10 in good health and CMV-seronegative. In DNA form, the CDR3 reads TGCGCCAGCAGCTTGGGGTCTAGCGGAGTACCGGGGGAGCTGTTTTTT. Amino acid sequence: CASSLGSSGVPGELFF.